Sequencing of this TCR beta chain was carried out in a study of T cell responses to AZD1222 COVID-19 vaccine. Data came from immunoSEQ multiplex PCR; TCRdb stores just in-frame clones and leaves some out. The sample lists roughly 160,000 clones; 90% to 95% were seen once. This TCR was recovered from an adult in good health. The specimen comprised peripheral blood, sampled on day 0 of AZD1222 vaccination.

The CDR3 coding sequence is TGTGCCAGCGCCGGAGCAGGGGCCTACGAGCAGTACTTC. Protein sequence: CASAGAGAYEQYF. The rearrangement links TRBV6-6 to TRBJ2-7, with a possible D match to TRBD1 (6 bases). Germline CDR1 and CDR2: MNHNY and SVGAGI (reference sequence). V was trimmed by 8 bases and J by 2 bases, leaving 13 bases between them. The CDR3 sequence is 13 residues long.